This T cell receptor beta chain was retrieved from a study of Tregs in tolerant kidney transplant recipients. In the case of this clone: No antigen is known for it.

The data were produced by immunoSEQ multiplex PCR, yet TCRdb's version contains in-frame clones alone and is incomplete. Counted here are fewer than 45,000 clones, around 95% occurring once; the ten biggest clones make up 0.3% to 0.4%. Deletions cut 5 bases from V and 4 bases from J, with 9 bases between. From germline, CDR1 is SGHRS and CDR2 YFSETQ. CDR3 length: 13 residues. Study conclusions and caveats: Biological reproducibility was not directly addressed, but technical replication error appeared minimal.

Source material: Tregs from blood cultured with allogeneic cells. The chain links TRBV5-1 to TRBJ1-4; D might be TRBD1 (5 bases). This TCR was sampled from a human donor in good health. In DNA, the CDR3 is TGCGCCAGCAGGGGACGGAATAATGAAAAACTGTTTTTT. Residues: CASRGRNNEKLFF.